This T cell receptor (beta chain) was observed in a study of blood T cells in healthy people across ages. The CDR3 totals 14 residues. Germline V gives CDR1 MNHEY, CDR2 SVGEGT. Deletions cut 6 bases from V and 3 bases from J, with 14 bases between. Primed by a sample-barcoded 5' primer and a J-beta primer mix, a second PCR proceeded for about 6 to 11 cycles. Each CDR3 protein is one row after TCRdb ran MiXCR on the 5' RACE reads. The sample holds roughly 680,000 distinct CDR3 sequences, approximately 49% seen once. Material: blood. This chain joins TRBV6-2 or TRBV6-3 and TRBJ2-5; the D gene could be TRBD1 or TRBD2 (5 bases each). The TCR originated in an older woman in good health. CDR3 region: CASRSGRGEETQYF. The DNA of the CDR3 is TGTGCCAGCAGATCTGGTAGAGGGGAAGAGACCCAGTACTTC.